The 28 T cell receptor beta chains below were found in one sample sequenced in a study of neoadjuvant anti-PD-1 for oral cavity cancer. Time point given: after neoadjuvant nivolumab, at surgical resection. Sequenced by immunoSEQ multiplex PCR; TCRdb stores in-frame clones only, minus some. The table has more than 12,000 clones, 74% seen once. Sequencing used PBMCs, obtained after nivolumab (anti-PD-1) treatment. The receptors were sampled from a person aged 35 to 85 with oral cavity squamous cell carcinoma.

The CDR3 loop reads CSALVGYEQYF. The CDR3 nucleotides are TGCAGTGCCCTGGTCGGCTACGAGCAGTACTTC. The chain employs TRBV20-1 and TRBJ2-7, with unresolved D. Germline values: CDR1 DFQATT, CDR2 SNEGSKA (reference sequence). This CDR3 contains 11 residues. The V gene lost 6 bases and the J gene lost 3 bases, with 9 bases spanning the gap.

This sequence joins TRBV5-6 and TRBJ2-5; no clear D gene. The CDR3 totals 11 residues. V was shortened by 3 bases and J by 2 bases, with 2 bases between the two germline ends. Germline V gene data show CDR1 as SGHDT and CDR2 as YYEEEE. The CDR3 protein is CASSWQETQYF. CDR3 coding DNA: TGTGCCAGCAGCTGGCAAGAGACCCAGTACTTC.

The rearrangement uses TRBV5-1 and TRBJ2-3, with 8 bases identical to TRBD2. The length of the CDR3 is 16 residues. V gave up 0 bases and J gave up 3 bases; unmatched junction bases: 6. CDR1 and CDR2 (germline): SGHRS, YFSETQ. The CDR3 nucleotides read TGCGCCAGCAGCTTGGGTGGATCTAGCGGGACAGATACGCAGTATTTT. It specifies CASSLGGSSGTDTQYF.

CDR3 in amino acids: CASSESYGYNEKLFF. As DNA, the CDR3 is TGTGCCAGCAGTGAATCGTACGGATATAATGAAAAACTGTTTTTT. This chain uses TRBV2 with TRBJ1-4, with no clear D. V lost 2 bases to trimming and J lost 4 bases, with 11 bases between them. CDR1 is SNHLY, CDR2 FYNNEI, per germline. This CDR3 contains 15 residues.

The V and J genes are TRBV11-2 and TRBJ2-3; D is ambiguous. The germline CDR1 and CDR2 sequences are SGHAT and FQNNGV. V lost 2 bases and J 2 bases, leaving 11 bases between the germline ends. This CDR3 has 15 residues. The CDR3 is CASSLLGLSTDTQYF. The DNA of the CDR3 is TGTGCCAGCAGCTTACTCGGGCTATCCACAGATACGCAGTATTTT.

This clone was picked up a small number of times. The V gene is TRBV5-1, the J gene TRBJ2-6; D gene ambiguous. Germline CDR1 reads SGHRS; CDR2 reads YFSETQ. CDR3 length: 15 amino acids. V dropped 0 bases and J dropped 1 base, with 5 bases sitting between them. CDR3 sequence reads: CASSLGRSGANVLTF. As DNA, the CDR3 is TGCGCCAGCAGCTTGGGCAGATCTGGGGCCAACGTCCTGACTTTC.

This chain connects TRBV21-1 to TRBJ2-5. TRBV21-1 constitutes a pseudogene. The CDR3 is 12 amino acids. CDR3 sequence (DNA): TGTGCCAGGAGGGGGGACCAAGAGACCCAGTACTTC. It encodes CARRGDQETQYF.

The chain is built from TRBV6-5 and TRBJ2-1; TRBD2 might be the D (5 bases). Germline V CDR1 and CDR2: MNHEY, SVGAGI. This CDR3 is 14 amino acids long. Trimming took off 6 bases at V and 8 bases at J, with 17 bases between the two ends. The CDR3 region has the DNA TGTGCCAGCAGCCGTGCTAGGGAGAACCATGAGCAGTTCTTC. Encoded protein: CASSRARENHEQFF.

The chain recombines TRBV19 with TRBJ2-3; 8 bases line up with TRBD2. This CDR3 region has 18 residues. Germline loops: CDR1 LNHDA, CDR2 SQIVND (reference sequence). V was clipped by 5 bases and J by 0 bases; unmatched bases: 13. The CDR3: CASSAIGLAGPSTDTQYF. The CDR3 DNA is TGTGCCAGTAGTGCAATAGGTTTAGCGGGACCTAGCACAGATACGCAGTATTTT. Combining the CDR3 with reference TRBV19 and TRBJ2-3 gives the whole variable domain DGGITQSPKYLFRKEGQNVTLSCEQNLNHDAMYWYRQDPGQGLRLIYYSQIVNDFQKGDIAEGYSVSREKKESFPLTVTSAQKNPTAFYLCASSAIGLAGPSTDTQYFGPGTRLTVL.

This sequence joins TRBV27 and TRBJ2-5; D may be TRBD1 (6 bases). V lost 1 base, J lost 4 bases, and 10 bases lay in between. CDR1 is MNHEY, CDR2 SMNVEV, per germline (reference sequence). CDR3 length equals 14 residues. CDR3 region: CASSLWLGAETQYF. CDR3 sequence (DNA): TGTGCCAGCAGTTTATGGTTGGGGGCAGAGACCCAGTACTTC.

The rearrangement uses TRBV10-2 and TRBJ1-4, with TRBD1 as a possible D gene (6 bases). The CDR3 consists of 15 residues. Trimming removed 1 base from V and 10 bases from J, with 16 bases in between. Per germline, CDR1 WSHSY and CDR2 SAAADI. CDR3 loop: CASSELGQISGKLFF. The CDR3 region has the DNA TGCGCCAGCAGTGAGTTGGGACAAATATCGGGAAAACTGTTTTTT.

The genes are TRBV29-1 and TRBJ1-1; 8 bases are a match to TRBD1. The V gene's germline CDR1 is SQVTM and CDR2 ANQGSEA. This CDR3 has 13 amino acids. Unmatched junction bases numbered 5, after V lost 7 bases and J lost 1 base. CDR3 in DNA: TGCAGCGGAGTCACAGGGGGGAACACTGAAGCTTTCTTT. It codes for CSGVTGGNTEAFF.

This clone was observed a few times. The genes are TRBV6-5 and TRBJ2-7; D is tentatively TRBD1 or TRBD2 (5 bases each). Deletions cut 7 bases from V and 3 bases from J, with 13 bases between. The germline CDR1 and CDR2 sequences are MNHEY and SVGAGI. This CDR3 comprises 13 residues. This chain's CDR3 is CASTKRGGYEQYF. The DNA of the CDR3 is TGTGCCAGCACCAAACGGGGCGGCTACGAGCAGTACTTC.

This chain joins TRBV5-1 and TRBJ1-3, with D possibly matching TRBD1 (5 bases). Trimming removed 0 bases at V and 2 bases at J, with 6 bases between. Germline CDR1 and CDR2: SGHRS and YFSETQ. The length of the CDR3 is 14 residues. CDR3 nucleotides: TGCGCCAGCAGCTTGGAGGGGCCTGGAAACACCATATATTTT. Residues: CASSLEGPGNTIYF. The full variable domain, its missing parts supplied by reference TRBV5-1 and TRBJ1-3, is KAGVTQTPRYLIKTRGQQVTLSCSPISGHRSVSWYQQTPGQGLQFLFEYFSETQRNKGNFPGRFSGRQFSNSRSEMNVSTLELGDSALYLCASSLEGPGNTIYFGEGSWLTVV.

J is TRBJ1-1 and V is TRBV10-2; D is undetermined. Trimming stripped 4 bases from V and 5 bases from J, with 8 bases between. CDR1 and CDR2 (germline): WSHSY, SAAADI. This CDR3 contains 12 residues. CDR3: CASSGERTEAFF. The CDR3 bases are TGCGCCAGCAGTGGGGAAAGGACTGAAGCTTTCTTT.

V usage is TRBV30 and J usage is TRBJ1-5; D is uncertain. V was cut by 3 bases and J by 1 base, with 19 bases left in between. The germline gives CDR1 GTSNPN, CDR2 SVGIG (reference sequence). The CDR3 is 17 residues long. The CDR3 nucleotides read TGTGCCTGGAGCCCTAGAGAGATAGCCACCAGCAATCAGCCCCAGCATTTT. This encodes CAWSPREIATSNQPQHF.

This chain links TRBV5-4 with TRBJ2-3; TRBD2 is a possible D gene (5 bases). The CDR3 sequence is 15 residues long. Trimming shortened V by 3 bases and J by 2 bases, and 13 bases separated the two germline ends. Germline values: CDR1 SGHNT, CDR2 YYREEE (reference sequence). Written as DNA, the CDR3 is TGTGCCAGCAGCTCCTTGGCGGGTCTCACAGATACGCAGTATTTT. Protein: CASSSLAGLTDTQYF.

This chain joins TRBV30 and TRBJ2-7; D ambiguous. The ends were cut back, 2 bases at V and 0 bases at J, with 14 bases in the middle. Germline CDR1 is GTSNPN and CDR2 is SVGIG (reference sequence). The CDR3 has 15 amino acids. The CDR3 sequence is CAWSFGSAPSYEQYF. CDR3 in DNA: TGTGCCTGGAGTTTCGGAAGCGCACCCTCCTACGAGCAGTACTTC. The whole variable domain, filled in from reference TRBV30 and TRBJ2-7, reads SQTIHQWPATLVQPVGSPLSLECTVEGTSNPNLYWYRQAAGRGLQLLFYSVGIGQISSEVPQNLSASRPQDRQFILSSKKLLLSDSGFYLCAWSFGSAPSYEQYFGPGTRLTVT.

This clone was counted between two and nine times. The chain joins TRBV28 to TRBJ2-3; 7 bases agree with TRBD2. The V gene's germline CDR1 is MDHEN and CDR2 SYDVKM. This CDR3 is 15 amino acids long. J was trimmed by 5 bases and V by 2 bases; bases with no gene match: 7. CDR3 sequence: CASSLTRLAGDTQYF. CDR3 nucleotides: TGTGCCAGCAGTTTAACCCGACTAGCCGGAGATACGCAGTATTTT.

The chain employs TRBV11-3 and TRBJ2-1; TRBD2 agrees at 8 bases. The junction had 5 bases not matched to a gene; V was cut back by 4 bases and J by 0 bases. The germline gives CDR1 SGHNT, CDR2 YENEEA. This CDR3 is 16 amino acids long. CDR3 region: CASSSSGTSSYNEQFF. The DNA for the CDR3 is TGTGCCAGCAGCTCGTCCGGGACTAGCTCCTACAATGAGCAGTTCTTC.

In this sample, this clone turned up a few times. The V and J genes are TRBV5-4 and TRBJ1-2; TRBD1 matches 7 bases. CDR3 length equals 14 residues. The junction had 10 bases not matched to a gene; V was cut back by 7 bases and J by 4 bases. From germline, CDR1 is SGHNT and CDR2 YYREEE (reference sequence). DNA for the CDR3: TGTGCCAGCCACCCCCCGGGACAGCCCTATGGCTACACCTTC. Translation gives CASHPPGQPYGYTF.

V usage is TRBV6-1 and J usage is TRBJ2-3, with D possibly being TRBD2 (5 bases). The ends were cut back, 8 bases at V and 0 bases at J, with 15 bases in the middle. The CDR3 runs 15 residues. Germline-derived CDR1 and CDR2 are MNHNS and SASEGT. CDR3 bases: TGTGCCAGCCTGAAGGATCGGGGAAGCACAGATACGCAGTATTTT. Residues: CASLKDRGSTDTQYF.

The rearrangement joins TRBV5-4 to TRBJ2-2, with 11 bases lining up with TRBD1. After removal of 4 bases from V and 5 bases from J, the junction contained 1 base not matched to a gene. The CDR3 has 14 amino acids. Germline CDR1 is SGHNT and CDR2 is YYREEE (reference sequence). CDR3 DNA: TGTGCCAGCAGCGGGACAGGGGGGACCGGGGAGCTGTTTTTT. Amino acids: CASSGTGGTGELFF.

This clone was counted between two and nine times. The V gene is TRBV27, the J gene TRBJ1-3; no firm D call. V lost 3 bases and J lost 4, with 7 bases in between. Germline V lookup: CDR1 MNHEY, CDR2 SMNVEV (reference sequence). The CDR3 contains 13 residues. This CDR3 reads CASSLAGGNTIYF. The CDR3 DNA reads as TGTGCCAGCAGTTTGGCGGGGGGAAACACCATATATTTT.

V is TRBV28 and J is TRBJ2-1; D not resolved. Per the germline V gene, CDR1 is MDHEN and CDR2 is SYDVKM. The CDR3 loop spans 13 amino acids. V gave up 6 bases and J gave up 9 bases, with 15 bases separating them. In DNA, the CDR3 is TGTGCCAGCAGCCCAAGTGCGATAGTTGAGCAGTTCTTC. Translated: CASSPSAIVEQFF. Using reference TRBV28 and TRBJ2-1 for the parts outside the CDR3, the full variable domain is DVKVTQSSRYLVKRTGEKVFLECVQDMDHENMFWYRQDPGLGLRLIYFSYDVKMKEKGDIPEGYSVSREKKERFSLILESASTNQTSMYLCASSPSAIVEQFFGPGTRLTVL.

The chain uses TRBV2 and TRBJ2-7, with TRBD1 as a possible D gene (6 bases). The CDR3 covers 15 residues. V was pared by 6 bases and J by 0 bases, with 15 bases between. Germline lookup yields CDR1 SNHLY and CDR2 FYNNEI. This CDR3 is CASRPYGTLSYEQYF. In DNA, the CDR3 is TGTGCCAGCAGGCCATACGGGACACTCTCCTACGAGCAGTACTTC.

This sequence joins TRBV7-2 and TRBJ1-2; D gene uncertain. V lost 0 bases and J 4 bases, leaving 12 bases between the germline ends. Germline CDR1 and CDR2: SGHTA and FQGNSA. The CDR3 runs to 15 residues. The CDR3 nucleotides read TGTGCCAGCAGCTTAGCTATAGGGTTGGGCTATGGCTACACCTTC. It translates to CASSLAIGLGYGYTF.

The V and J genes are TRBV28 and TRBJ2-3; D is tentatively TRBD1 or TRBD2 (5 bases each). Trimming removed 5 bases at V and 0 bases at J, with 12 bases between. Germline V gene lookup returns CDR1 MDHEN and CDR2 SYDVKM. There are 15 residues in the CDR3. CDR3 nucleotides: TGTGCCAGCAGTGACCGGGACGGTAGCACAGATACGCAGTATTTT. Translating gives CASSDRDGSTDTQYF.